The next 16 T cell receptor beta chains were all read from a single sample in a study of T cell changes during pregnancy in multiple sclerosis. Profiling relied on immunoSEQ multiplex PCR, and the TCRdb table lists in-frame clones only, not all of them. The sample contains over 85,000 clones, about nine tenths of which appear only once. Sequenced here: peripheral blood, sampled in the second trimester of pregnancy. The receptor source for this set is a female donor in good health, enrolled as a control in a pregnancy study.

This clone has only one observation. V and J are TRBV18 and TRBJ1-5; unclear D gene. The CDR3 consists of 14 residues. The V end lost 4 bases, the J end lost 4 bases, and 11 bases lay between the germline ends. The V gene's germline CDR1 is KGHSH and CDR2 LQKENI. The CDR3, as DNA: TGTGCCAGCTCACGCGAGGCCGGTAATCAGCCCCAGCATTTT. This translates into CASSREAGNQPQHF.

The chain carries TRBV6-5 and TRBJ2-1; D perhaps matches TRBD1 (6 bases). Trimming left V 7 bases short and J 2 bases short, with 12 bases between. Germline V CDR1 and CDR2: MNHEY, SVGAGI. The CDR3 is 14 amino acids. CDR3 coding DNA: TGTGCCAGCACCCCCGGGACAACCTACAATGAGCAGTTCTTC. It specifies CASTPGTTYNEQFF.

The rearrangement joins TRBV19 to TRBJ2-3, with 8 bases identical to TRBD1. Germline V gene lookup returns CDR1 LNHDA and CDR2 SQIVND (reference sequence). The CDR3 extends over 16 amino acids. Trimming removed 5 bases from V and 0 bases from J; junction bases left unmatched: 7. The CDR3 bases are TGTGCCAGTAGTTTAGGGACAGGAGTAAGCACAGATACGCAGTATTTT. Its protein product is CASSLGTGVSTDTQYF.

The genes are TRBV18 and TRBJ1-5; the match to TRBD1 covers 8 bases. CDR3 length: 13 residues. Per germline, CDR1 KGHSH and CDR2 LQKENI. Trimming removed 8 bases from V and 2 bases from J; junction bases left unmatched: 2. DNA for the CDR3: TGTGCCAGCCGACAGGGGCGCAATCAGCCCCAGCATTTT. Its protein product is CASRQGRNQPQHF.

The V gene is TRBV7-6, the J gene TRBJ1-5; D remains unclear. Germline V gene sequence: CDR1 SGHVS, CDR2 FNYEAQ. Trimming cost V 1 base and J 7 bases, with 11 bases left between them. The CDR3 is 14 amino acids. The CDR3 here is CASSLERVGQPQHF. DNA for the CDR3: TGTGCCAGCAGCTTAGAGCGTGTTGGGCAGCCCCAGCATTTT. Looking up the rest from reference TRBV7-6 and TRBJ1-5 gives the full variable domain: GAGVSQSPRYKVTKRGQDVALRCDPISGHVSLYWYRQALGQGPEFLTYFNYEAQQDKSGLPNDRFSAERPEGSISTLTIQRTEQRDSAMYRCASSLERVGQPQHFGDGTRLSIL.

The chain carries TRBV5-8 and TRBJ2-1, with 7 bases matching TRBD2. Trimming cost V 4 bases and J 8 bases; bases outside gene matches: 6. CDR3 length: 13 residues. In germline, CDR1 is SGHTS, CDR2 YDEGEE. In DNA, the CDR3 is TGTGCCAGCAGCCCCGCTGGGGGGGATGAGCAGTTCTTC. This sequence encodes CASSPAGGDEQFF.

CDR3 sequence: CASSYSPGNSNQPQHF. CDR3 sequence (DNA): TGTGCCAGCAGTTACTCCCCAGGGAATAGCAATCAGCCCCAGCATTTT. The chain is built from TRBV6-6 and TRBJ1-5, with TRBD1 as a possible D gene (5 bases). V lost 0 bases, J lost 0 bases, and 9 bases lay in between. This CDR3 has 16 amino acids. Per the germline V gene, CDR1 is MNHNY and CDR2 is SVGAGI (reference sequence).

The chain combines TRBV5-6 with TRBJ1-2; D is unresolved. Germline assignment: CDR1 SGHDT and CDR2 YYEEEE. The CDR3 runs 12 residues. V dropped 0 bases and J dropped 8 bases, with 8 bases sitting between them. The CDR3 DNA follows: TGTGCCAGCAGCTTGGGGGCCAGAGGCTACACCTTC. It codes for CASSLGARGYTF. Based on the CDR3 plus reference TRBV5-6 and TRBJ1-2, the full variable domain is DAGVTQSPTHLIKTRGQQVTLRCSPKSGHDTVSWYQQALGQGPQFIFQYYEEEERQRGNFPDRFSGHQFPNYSSELNVNALLLGDSALYLCASSLGARGYTFGSGTRLTVV.

The chain is built from TRBV10-1 and TRBJ2-7; D may be TRBD1 (6 bases). CDR1 WNHNN and CDR2 SYGVQD come from the germline V gene (reference sequence). Trimming removed 6 bases from V and 3 bases from J, with 15 bases in between. The CDR3 contains 14 residues. DNA for the CDR3: TGCGCCAGCAGCGAGAGGGGGATCGGCTACGAGCAGTACTTC. Translation: CASSERGIGYEQYF.

The chain uses TRBV7-2 and TRBJ2-2; D unresolved. With 0 bases removed from V and 2 bases from J, the gap between germline ends came to 4 bases. Per germline, CDR1 SGHTA and CDR2 FQGNSA. The CDR3 extends over 14 amino acids. The CDR3 DNA sequence: TGTGCCAGCAGCTTAGCGTCAAACACCGGGGAGCTGTTTTTT. Protein: CASSLASNTGELFF.

The chain recombines TRBV28 with TRBJ2-1, with 7 bases identical to TRBD1. The trim removed 3 bases at V and 4 bases at J, leaving 3 bases unmatched. Germline CDR1 reads MDHEN; CDR2 reads SYDVKM. This CDR3 is 14 amino acids long. The CDR3 loop is CASSFGQVYNEQFF. In DNA form, the CDR3 reads TGTGCCAGCAGTTTTGGACAGGTTTACAATGAGCAGTTCTTC. Variable domain in full (rest from reference TRBV28 and TRBJ2-1): DVKVTQSSRYLVKRTGEKVFLECVQDMDHENMFWYRQDPGLGLRLIYFSYDVKMKEKGDIPEGYSVSREKKERFSLILESASTNQTSMYLCASSFGQVYNEQFFGPGTRLTVL.

Only one count was recorded for this clone. The chain employs TRBV5-1 and TRBJ2-7, with 13 bases lining up with TRBD2. The CDR3 extends over 16 amino acids. V was pared by 4 bases and J by 2 bases, with 6 bases of the junction left unmatched. The germline V gene has CDR1 SGHRS and CDR2 YFSETQ. CDR3 region: CASSPLGLAGPYEQYF. The CDR3 DNA follows: TGCGCCAGCAGCCCGCTGGGACTAGCGGGACCCTACGAGCAGTACTTC.

This chain joins TRBV7-2 and TRBJ1-5, with TRBD1 matching 9 bases. CDR3 size: 17 residues. Germline V gene sequence: CDR1 SGHTA, CDR2 FQGNSA. The J segment lost 2 bases and the V segment lost 1 base, leaving 6 bases of the junction unmatched. In nucleotides, the CDR3 is TGTGCCAGCAGCTTAGAGAGGACAGGGGATGGCAATCAGCCCCAGCATTTT. This codes for CASSLERTGDGNQPQHF.

V is TRBV27 and J is TRBJ2-2; 8 nucleotides match TRBD2. CDR1 and CDR2 (germline): MNHEY, SMNVEV (reference sequence). V shed 2 bases, J shed 1 base, and the junction held 3 bases outside the gene matches. The CDR3 is made up of 16 amino acids. CDR3 nucleotide sequence: TGTGCCAGCAGTTTAGCGGGAGGCTTGAACACCGGGGAGCTGTTTTTT. Encoded protein: CASSLAGGLNTGELFF.

The V call is TRBV7-9, the J call TRBJ1-3; D ambiguous. The CDR3 spans 15 residues. Germline CDR1 reads SEHNR; CDR2 reads FQNEAQ (reference sequence). V was trimmed by 2 bases and J by 0 bases, leaving 8 bases between them. DNA of the CDR3: TGTGCCAGCAGCTTAAGCCACCTCTCTGGAAACACCATATATTTT. Protein sequence: CASSLSHLSGNTIYF.

The J gene is TRBJ2-7, the V gene TRBV28; TRBD2 matches 8 bases. Germline-derived CDR1 and CDR2 are MDHEN and SYDVKM. J gave up 0 bases and V 6 bases, and 7 bases lay outside the gene matches. The CDR3 is 15 amino acids. The CDR3 DNA is TGTGCCAGCAGGGCGGGACTAGGGAGCTCCTACGAGCAGTACTTC. Protein: CASRAGLGSSYEQYF.